This T cell receptor beta chain derives from a study of T cell changes during pregnancy in multiple sclerosis. Data came from immunoSEQ multiplex PCR; TCRdb stores just in-frame clones and leaves some out. Of roughly 90,000 clones detected, approximately 90% appear once; the ten largest clones hold approximately 0.99%. The CDR3 loop spans 14 amino acids. CDR1 and CDR2 (germline): SGHNT, YYREEE (reference sequence). V dropped 0 bases and J dropped 5 bases, with 11 bases sitting between them. Material: peripheral blood, obtained before pregnancy. This receptor was identified in a female donor with multiple sclerosis, enrolled in a pregnancy study. The genes are TRBV5-4 and TRBJ2-5, with D perhaps TRBD2 (7 bases). This CDR3 is CASSLERDMETQYF. The CDR3, as DNA: TGTGCCAGCAGCTTGGAGCGGGACATGGAGACCCAGTACTTC.